Each of the 31 T cell receptor beta chains below was sequenced from the same sample in a study of beta chain features in type 1 diabetes. General study results and limits: Among patients with Type 1 diabetes, TCRB CDR3s were moderately but significantly shorter in every one of the four CD4+ subsets.

The whole isolated RNA underwent reverse transcription, so sequencing captured expressed TCRB transcripts. The protocol was immunoSEQ multiplex PCR, while the TCRdb copy is restricted to in-frame clones and leaves out a portion. The repertoire consists of more than 250,000 clones, with 24% occurring once and the leading ten covering around 0.013%. No cognate antigen is known for these TCRs. Sequenced sample: naive CD4+ T cells from blood. The source of these receptors is a woman aged 25-40 years with type 1 diabetes.

This clone came up a few times. The rearrangement links TRBV6-1 to TRBJ1-3; tentative D call: TRBD1 (6 bases). The CDR3 spans 14 residues. Trimming took 6 bases from V and 4 from J, leaving 13 bases between them. The germline CDR1 and CDR2 sequences are MNHNS and SASEGT. Here the CDR3 reads CASRPGQRGNTIYF. The CDR3 region has the DNA TGTGCCAGCAGACCGGGACAACGGGGAAACACCATATATTTT.

The table lists this clone with a few counts. The J gene is TRBJ1-4, the V gene TRBV7-9, with 7 bases lining up with TRBD1. J was trimmed by 8 bases and V by 5 bases; bases with no gene match: 2. From germline, CDR1 is SEHNR and CDR2 FQNEAQ (reference sequence). The CDR3 contains 12 residues. In nucleotides, the CDR3 is TGTGCCAGCAGCATACAGGGGGAAAAACTGTTTTTT. Translated, it gives CASSIQGEKLFF. Looking up the rest from reference TRBV7-9 and TRBJ1-4 gives the full variable domain: DTGVSQNPRHKITKRGQNVTFRCDPISEHNRLYWYRQTLGQGPEFLTYFQNEAQLEKSRLLSDRFSAERPKGSFSTLEIQRTEQGDSAMYLCASSIQGEKLFFGSGTQLSVL.

This clone was seen only a few times. The J gene is TRBJ2-5, the V gene TRBV28; possible D gene TRBD1, 6 bases. The CDR3 sequence is 16 residues long. From germline, CDR1 is MDHEN and CDR2 SYDVKM. Trimming removed 2 bases from V and 2 bases from J, with 15 bases in between. CDR3 sequence (DNA): TGTGCCAGCAGTTTAGCAGGGGAGAGAGGGCAAGAGACCCAGTACTTC. This sequence encodes CASSLAGERGQETQYF.

This chain uses TRBV7-9 with TRBJ2-7, with 8 bases that match TRBD2. Germline V lookup: CDR1 SEHNR, CDR2 FQNEAQ (reference sequence). The ends lost 5 bases at V and 5 bases at J; junction bases unmatched: 20. The CDR3 has 18 amino acids. CDR3 sequence: CASSINWALSGRGNEQYF. The CDR3 DNA reads TGTGCCAGCAGCATTAATTGGGCATTGAGCGGGAGAGGAAACGAGCAGTACTTC.

This clone has a handful of counts. The rearrangement uses TRBV29-1 and TRBJ1-2; D remains ambiguous. V lost 3 bases and J 3 bases, leaving 11 bases between the germline ends. Germline lookup yields CDR1 SQVTM and CDR2 ANQGSEA. This CDR3 region has 13 residues. This chain's CDR3 is CSVDPLADYGYTF. The CDR3 DNA reads TGCAGCGTTGATCCTCTCGCGGACTATGGCTACACCTTC.

The chain uses TRBV19 and TRBJ2-7, with TRBD2 identical over 8 bases. The germline CDR1 and CDR2 sequences are LNHDA and SQIVND (reference sequence). The CDR3 runs to 14 residues. J was trimmed by 3 bases and V by 4 bases; bases with no gene match: 5. The CDR3: CASSTVAGNYEQYF. Written as DNA, the CDR3 is TGTGCCAGTAGTACGGTAGCGGGGAACTACGAGCAGTACTTC.

V is TRBV6-1 and J is TRBJ2-5; D may be TRBD1 (6 bases). V was shortened by 3 bases and J by 4 bases, with 12 bases between the two germline ends. Germline loops: CDR1 MNHNS, CDR2 SASEGT. The CDR3 loop spans 14 amino acids. The CDR3 here is CASSEDQGRETQYF. The CDR3 nucleotides read TGTGCCAGCAGTGAGGATCAGGGGAGAGAGACCCAGTACTTC.

The chain carries TRBV27 and TRBJ1-2, with a weak D call TRBD1 (5 bases). This CDR3 spans 14 amino acids. Per germline, CDR1 MNHEY and CDR2 SMNVEV (reference sequence). V lost 5 bases and J 1 base, leaving 11 bases between the germline ends. CDR3 region: CASSRGTGNYGYTF. As DNA, the CDR3 is TGTGCCAGCAGTCGGGGGACCGGTAACTATGGCTACACCTTC.

Regarding this clone: This CDR3 is also generated by other DNA sequences in the sample. The chain joins TRBV5-1 to TRBJ2-1, with 8 bases that match TRBD2. This CDR3 is built from 14 residues. The V gene's germline CDR1 is SGHRS and CDR2 YFSETQ. Trimming removed 3 bases from V and 8 bases from J; junction bases left unmatched: 7. The CDR3 DNA reads as TGCGCCAGCAGCTCCCCAAGCGGGAGTGATGAGCAGTTCTTC. Its translation: CASSSPSGSDEQFF.

This clone was observed a handful of times. The V call is TRBV7-3, the J call TRBJ2-3, with a weak D call TRBD1 (6 bases). CDR1 SGHTA and CDR2 FQGTGA come from the germline V gene. Trimming cost V 5 bases and J 4 bases, with 10 bases left between them. The CDR3 length is 13 residues. The CDR3 protein is CASSLDSSDTQYF. The CDR3 DNA is TGTGCCAGCAGCCTGGACAGTTCAGATACGCAGTATTTT.

The sample holds a few counts of this clone. V is TRBV28 and J is TRBJ2-3; TRBD2 matches 9 bases. V lost 6 bases and J lost 5; bases outside the gene matches: 12. Germline-derived CDR1 and CDR2 are MDHEN and SYDVKM. This CDR3 region has 16 residues. This chain's CDR3 is CASSVYSGSLGDTQYF. The DNA for the CDR3 is TGTGCCAGCAGCGTCTATAGCGGGAGCCTTGGAGATACGCAGTATTTT.

This clone was recorded a few times. The chain couples TRBV4-1 to TRBJ1-3; TRBD1 matches at 7 bases. Germline V gene data show CDR1 as MGHRA and CDR2 as YSYEKL. The ends lost 5 bases at V and 4 bases at J; junction bases unmatched: 8. The CDR3 spans 15 residues. The CDR3 region has the DNA TGCGCCAGCAGCGTCGGACAGGCGGCGGGAAACACCATATATTTT. Translating gives CASSVGQAAGNTIYF.

The CDR3 spells CSVRRGPNEKLFF. In DNA form, the CDR3 reads TGCAGCGTTAGAAGGGGTCCTAATGAAAAACTGTTTTTT. The chain combines TRBV29-1 with TRBJ1-4, with D perhaps TRBD1 (5 bases). Germline CDR1 and CDR2: SQVTM and ANQGSEA. This CDR3 has 13 residues. Trimming took 5 bases from V and 3 from J, leaving 10 bases between them. Complete variable domain (other parts from reference TRBV29-1 and TRBJ1-4): SAVISQKPSRDICQRGTSLTIQCQVDSQVTMMFWYRQQPGQSLTLIATANQGSEATYESGFVIDKFPISRPNLTFSTLTVSNMSPEDSSIYLCSVRRGPNEKLFFGSGTQLSVL.

This clone showed up just a few times. This CDR3 is CASSPTGVGSDTQYF. The CDR3 nucleotides are TGTGCCAGCAGCCCGACAGGGGTAGGGTCAGATACGCAGTATTTT. The chain links TRBV7-9 to TRBJ2-3, with 8 bases identical to TRBD1. The CDR3 sequence is 15 residues long. The V gene's germline CDR1 is SEHNR and CDR2 FQNEAQ (reference sequence). The V segment lost 5 bases and the J segment 4 bases; nucleotides outside the gene matches: 8. Combining the CDR3 with reference TRBV7-9 and TRBJ2-3 gives the whole variable domain DTGVSQNPRHKITKRGQNVTFRCDPISEHNRLYWYRQTLGQGPEFLTYFQNEAQLEKSRLLSDRFSAERPKGSFSTLEIQRTEQGDSAMYLCASSPTGVGSDTQYFGPGTRLTVL.

This clone was detected only a few times. This chain joins TRBV30 and TRBJ1-2; TRBD1 aligns across 9 bases. Per germline, CDR1 GTSNPN and CDR2 SVGIG (reference sequence). The CDR3 extends over 14 amino acids. CDR3 sequence (DNA): TGTGCTTCGGGACAGGGTGTGGAATATGATGGCTACACCTTC. Translation: CASGQGVEYDGYTF. The variable domain in full, completed from reference TRBV30 and TRBJ1-2, reads SQTIHQWPATLVQPVGSPLSLECTVEGTSNPNLYWYRQAAGRGLQLLFYSVGIGQISSEVPQNLSASRPQDRQFILSSKKLLLSDSGFYLCASGQGVEYDGYTFGSGTRLTVV.

The chain combines TRBV28 with TRBJ2-2; D gene uncertain. CDR1 and CDR2 (germline): MDHEN, SYDVKM. The length of the CDR3 is 13 residues. V lost 7 bases and J lost 1, with 7 bases in between. This CDR3 reads CASMAKNTGELFF. The CDR3 coding sequence is TGTGCCAGCATGGCAAAGAACACCGGGGAGCTGTTTTTT.

The chain carries TRBV7-9 and TRBJ2-1; D not resolved. The CDR3 sequence is 13 residues long. Per germline, CDR1 SEHNR and CDR2 FQNEAQ (reference sequence). V dropped 3 bases and J dropped 7 bases, with 10 bases sitting between them. The CDR3 protein is CASSFTEWNEQFF. CDR3 DNA sequence: TGTGCCAGCAGCTTTACGGAGTGGAATGAGCAGTTCTTC.

The genes are TRBV7-9 and TRBJ2-7; a weak D match, TRBD2 (5 bases). Trimming removed 5 bases at V and 0 bases at J, with 11 bases between. The CDR3 extends over 14 amino acids. Per germline, CDR1 SEHNR and CDR2 FQNEAQ (reference sequence). CDR3: CASSLREGSYEQYF. CDR3 DNA sequence: TGTGCCAGCAGCCTACGGGAAGGCTCCTACGAGCAGTACTTC.

This clone was counted between two and nine times. This chain links TRBV30 with TRBJ2-7; D is perhaps TRBD2 (5 bases). V lost 3 bases, J lost 3 bases, and 9 bases lay in between. This CDR3 spans 12 amino acids. Germline V gives CDR1 GTSNPN, CDR2 SVGIG (reference sequence). The CDR3: CAWSSGGYEQYF. The CDR3 DNA follows: TGTGCCTGGAGCAGTGGAGGCTACGAGCAGTACTTC.

The rearrangement uses TRBV9 and TRBJ2-7, with 11 positions matching TRBD2. After removal of 0 bases from V and 6 bases from J, the junction contained 8 bases not matched to a gene. Germline loops: CDR1 SGDLS, CDR2 YYNGEE. This CDR3 spans 16 amino acids. CDR3 DNA sequence: TGTGCCAGCAGCGTAGGGGGACTAGCGGATTTGAGCGAGCAGTACTTC. The encoded protein is CASSVGGLADLSEQYF.

This clone was observed a few times. The J gene is TRBJ1-1, the V gene TRBV18; weak D call: TRBD1 (5 bases). The CDR3 runs to 13 residues. V was clipped by 2 bases and J by 8 bases, with 12 bases between them. Germline V gene lookup returns CDR1 KGHSH and CDR2 LQKENI. The CDR3 bases are TGTGCCAGCTCACCAATTCCCCCAGGGGAAGCTTTCTTT. Residues: CASSPIPPGEAFF.

The rearrangement joins TRBV4-2 to TRBJ2-2; D uncertain. The CDR3 runs to 14 residues. Germline V gene data show CDR1 as LGHNA and CDR2 as YNFKEQ. Trimming shortened V by 0 bases and J by 6 bases, and 8 bases separated the two germline ends. The CDR3 sequence is CASSQELAPGELFF. The CDR3 nucleotides read TGTGCCAGCAGCCAAGAGTTGGCACCCGGGGAGCTGTTTTTT.

The rearrangement uses TRBV11-3 and TRBJ2-1, with 9 bases matching TRBD2. Germline lookup yields CDR1 SGHNT and CDR2 YENEEA. This CDR3 spans 16 amino acids. Trimming took 1 base from V and 6 from J; bases not matched to a gene: 7. The CDR3 spells CASSLGPAGGSNEQFF. CDR3 nucleotide sequence: TGTGCCAGCAGCTTAGGTCCAGCGGGAGGTTCCAATGAGCAGTTCTTC.

This clone was picked up a small number of times. The chain recombines TRBV13 with TRBJ2-7; TRBD1 aligns across 10 bases. The V segment lost 5 bases and the J segment 7 bases; nucleotides outside the gene matches: 11. The CDR3 contains 15 residues. Germline V CDR1 and CDR2: PRHDT, FYEKMQ (reference sequence). The CDR3 coding sequence is TGTGCCAGCAGCCCGACGGACAGGGGGATGGAGGAGCAGTACTTC. Protein product: CASSPTDRGMEEQYF.

This clone came up a few times. This chain joins TRBV29-1 and TRBJ2-2; 11 nucleotides match TRBD2. Germline CDR1 is SQVTM and CDR2 is ANQGSEA. The CDR3 runs to 18 residues. V was pared by 6 bases and J by 0 bases, with 12 bases of the junction left unmatched. CDR3 loop: CSVRGLAAGGANTGELFF. The DNA of the CDR3 is TGCAGCGTGCGGGGACTAGCGGCCGGAGGTGCGAACACCGGGGAGCTGTTTTTT.

This chain joins TRBV9 and TRBJ2-3; 12 nucleotides line up with TRBD2. The CDR3 contains 15 residues. After removal of 6 bases from V and 4 bases from J, the junction contained 6 bases not matched to a gene. Germline-derived CDR1 and CDR2 are SGDLS and YYNGEE. The CDR3 spells CASTKTSGSPDTQYF. DNA for the CDR3: TGTGCCAGCACCAAGACTAGCGGGAGTCCAGATACGCAGTATTTT. The complete variable domain, with remaining parts taken from reference TRBV9 and TRBJ2-3, reads DSGVTQTPKHLITATGQRVTLRCSPRSGDLSVYWYQQSLDQGLQFLIQYYNGEERAKGNILERFSAQQFPDLHSELNLSSLELGDSALYFCASTKTSGSPDTQYFGPGTRLTVL.

The rearrangement joins TRBV7-9 to TRBJ2-3; 9 nucleotides match TRBD2. Trimming removed 6 bases from V and 4 bases from J; junction bases left unmatched: 14. The CDR3 loop spans 17 amino acids. Germline CDR1 reads SEHNR; CDR2 reads FQNEAQ (reference sequence). CDR3: CASRLRSGAGGSDTQYF. Written as DNA, the CDR3 is TGTGCCAGCAGGTTAAGGAGCGGAGCGGGAGGTTCAGATACGCAGTATTTT. The whole variable domain, filled in from reference TRBV7-9 and TRBJ2-3, reads DTGVSQNPRHKITKRGQNVTFRCDPISEHNRLYWYRQTLGQGPEFLTYFQNEAQLEKSRLLSDRFSAERPKGSFSTLEIQRTEQGDSAMYLCASRLRSGAGGSDTQYFGPGTRLTVL.

This clone was counted only a few times. CDR3 bases: TGTGCCAGCAGTTATAACTACGAGCAGTACTTC. It is translated as CASSYNYEQYF. The chain is built from TRBV28 and TRBJ2-7; D is undetermined. Trimming removed 4 bases from V and 3 bases from J, with 4 bases in between. Germline CDR1 MDHEN, CDR2 SYDVKM. The CDR3 runs 11 residues.

This chain uses TRBV2 with TRBJ2-3; tentatively, D is TRBD1 (5 bases). There are 14 residues in the CDR3. Germline V gene sequence: CDR1 SNHLY, CDR2 FYNNEI. The V gene lost 5 bases and the J gene lost 2 bases, with 11 bases spanning the gap. The CDR3 DNA is TGTGCCAGCAGTAAGACAGCCTACACAGATACGCAGTATTTT. Its protein is CASSKTAYTDTQYF. Filled out from reference TRBV2 and TRBJ2-3, the complete variable domain reads EPEVTQTPSHQVTQMGQEVILRCVPISNHLYFYWYRQILGQKVEFLVSFYNNEISEKSEIFDDQFSVERPDGSNFTLKIRSTKLEDSAMYFCASSKTAYTDTQYFGPGTRLTVL.

This clone was counted a few times. The gene calls are TRBV5-1 and TRBJ2-1, with D possibly matching TRBD2 (5 bases). The CDR3 covers 16 residues. Per germline, CDR1 SGHRS and CDR2 YFSETQ. Trimming took 0 bases from V and 9 from J, leaving 19 bases between them. CDR3 nucleotide sequence: TGCGCCAGCAGCTTGGCGCCTAGCCCCGATAGAGGTGAGCAGTTCTTC. As protein: CASSLAPSPDRGEQFF.

This clone was seen a few times. The V call is TRBV25-1, the J call TRBJ2-5; D is possibly TRBD2 (6 bases). The CDR3 extends over 18 amino acids. The V end was cut by 1 base, the J end by 4 bases, with 22 bases between. Germline-derived CDR1 and CDR2 are MGHDK and SYGVNS. The CDR3 DNA follows: TGTGCCAGCAGTGAATGGGTCGGGAGCGCCGGGAGAGTAGAGACCCAGTACTTC. This codes for CASSEWVGSAGRVETQYF.